This T cell receptor beta chain originates from a study of blood T cell repertoires in COVID-19. Study summary: The United States, Italy and Spain supplied acute and convalescent COVID-19 samples.

Individuals aged roughly 18 to 95 years were recruited from approximately 22 US areas. Participants were placed into cohorts based on the clinical history they reported. Method: immunoSEQ multiplex PCR; TCRdb's copy keeps in-frame clones and lacks some. There are 300,000 to 400,000 clones in the sample; approximately 86% occur only once, and 3.5% to 4.5% lies in the top ten. The clonotype comes from a middle-aged woman with acute COVID-19. Sequencing input: PBMCs or T cells enriched from blood (not recorded which).

This CDR3 is CASSLLAGDGDYYEQYF. In nucleotides, the CDR3 is TGCGCCAGCAGCCTACTAGCGGGAGATGGGGATTACTACGAGCAGTACTTC. The chain uses TRBV5-1 and TRBJ2-7; 11 bases align to TRBD2. The CDR3 sequence is 17 residues long. V trimming: 4 bases; J trimming: 3 bases; junction bases outside the gene matches: 12. Per the germline V gene, CDR1 is SGHRS and CDR2 is YFSETQ.